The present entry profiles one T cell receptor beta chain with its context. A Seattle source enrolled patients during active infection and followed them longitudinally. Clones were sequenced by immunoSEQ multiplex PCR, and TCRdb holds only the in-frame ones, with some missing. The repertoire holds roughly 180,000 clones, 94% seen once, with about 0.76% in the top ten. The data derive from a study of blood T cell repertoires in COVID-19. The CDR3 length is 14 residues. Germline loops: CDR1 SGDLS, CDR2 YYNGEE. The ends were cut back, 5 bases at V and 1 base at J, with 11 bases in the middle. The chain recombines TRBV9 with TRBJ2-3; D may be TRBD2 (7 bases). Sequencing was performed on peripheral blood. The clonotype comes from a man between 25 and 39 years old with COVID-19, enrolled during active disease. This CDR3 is CASRGGGGTDTQYF. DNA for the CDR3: TGTGCCAGCAGAGGAGGGGGGGGCACAGATACGCAGTATTTT. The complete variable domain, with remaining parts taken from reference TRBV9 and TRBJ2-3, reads DSGVTQTPKHLITATGQRVTLRCSPRSGDLSVYWYQQSLDQGLQFLIQYYNGEERAKGNILERFSAQQFPDLHSELNLSSLELGDSALYFCASRGGGGTDTQYFGPGTRLTVL.